Included here is one T cell receptor beta chain sequence, with context. The ends lost 7 bases at V and 3 bases at J; junction bases unmatched: 9. The CDR3 has 16 amino acids. CDR1 is MNHEY and CDR2 is SMNVEV in the germline V gene (reference sequence). This sample stems from a study of technical replicates of blood from a few donors. Clones were read by immunoSEQ multiplex PCR, and TCRdb kept only the in-frame ones, dropping some. The sample lists approximately 79,000 clones, around 97% seen once, with around 0.31% in the top ten. Sequenced sample: T cells isolated from PBMCs. The chain recombines TRBV27 with TRBJ2-3; the match to TRBD2 covers 11 bases. This clonotype was sampled from a human donor in good health. CDR3: CASNAIAGGRTDTQYF. The CDR3 DNA reads as TGTGCCAGCAATGCTATAGCGGGAGGGAGGACAGATACGCAGTATTTT.